The rows below give T cell receptor beta chains drawn from one sample of a study of monozygotic twins with inflammatory bowel disease. TCRdb reworked the 5' RACE reads into one entry per CDR3 protein, no DNA. The sample has approximately 40,000 distinct CDR3 sequences. The sequencing input was blood. The receptor source for this set is a human donor with ulcerative colitis or Crohn's disease, or a healthy co-twin of an affected twin (not recorded which). The CDR3 runs from the conserved cysteine through the conserved F or W.

v_gene	j_gene	len	CDR3aa
TRBV7-6	TRBJ2-1	14	CASSSLLGGNEQFF
TRBV20-1	TRBJ2-5	14	CSARRGGPRETQYF
TRBV4-1	TRBJ2-7	14	CASSQRDGQSKQYF
TRBV20-1	TRBJ2-7	11	CSASPTREQYF
TRBV6-7	TRBJ1-1	13	CASPGAKITEAFF
TRBV20-1	TRBJ2-2	16	CSARDRVGSATGELFF
TRBV20-1	TRBJ2-2	13	CSAPMWGGGELFF
TRBV7-2	TRBJ2-5	12	CASSSYQETQYF
TRBV21-1	TRBJ2-5	14	CASSSRATRGTQYF
TRBV10-3	TRBJ2-1	14	CAIARESSYNEQFF
TRBV5-4	TRBJ2-7	14	CASSSWRSSYEQYF
TRBV20-1	TRBJ2-7	13	CSARVSGTYEQYF
TRBV20-1	TRBJ2-5	12	CSARSVGETQYF
TRBV5-1	TRBJ2-1	15	CASSLGTGGYGEQFF
TRBV10-1	TRBJ2-2	12	CASRAGTGELFF
TRBV20-1	TRBJ1-6	15	CSALRPGQTNSPLHF
TRBV20-1	TRBJ1-3	15	CSAGAGEYSGNTIYF
TRBV12-3/TRBV12-4	TRBJ2-3	16	CASSRLAGEVTDTQYF
TRBV7-8	TRBJ1-1	15	CASSAWTGLRTEAFF
TRBV15	TRBJ1-4	18	CATSTRQFSRPTNEKLFF
TRBV19	TRBJ1-6	14	CASASDRMGSPLHF
TRBV7-9	TRBJ2-7	13	CASSLTGNNEQYF
TRBV18	TRBJ1-5	15	CASSLQGTGNQPQHF
TRBV30	TRBJ1-2	12	CAWSVGQYGYTF
TRBV12-5	TRBJ1-5	16	CASGYQGPGGDQPQHF
TRBV5-6	TRBJ2-1	15	CASSIVNSRGPEQFF
TRBV9	TRBJ1-2	15	CASRKEGQGNHGYTF
TRBV11-2	TRBJ1-1	15	CASSLSPGANAEAFF
TRBV15	TRBJ1-1	12	CATSRDLGEAFF
TRBV28	TRBJ1-5	12	CASSLDLRDRGF
TRBV12-3/TRBV12-4	TRBJ2-3	15	CASSSRTGTLDTQYF
TRBV12-3/TRBV12-4	TRBJ2-1	13	CATSIAGLSEQFF
TRBV3-1	TRBJ1-2	14	CASSQARGRNGYTF